This T cell receptor beta chain was observed in a study of CD8+ T cells in alopecia areata. Looking at the study overall: Treated individuals took tofacitinib by mouth, 5 to 10 mg twice daily.

V shed 2 bases and J shed 3 bases, with 14 bases lying between them. Per germline, CDR1 MNHEY and CDR2 SVGAGI. The CDR3 is 16 amino acids. Details on this clone: The antigen remains unidentified.

Study outcomes and limitations: Scalp samples also yield sequences from resident alphabeta T cells of normal skin. Mice gave a clearer picture of TCR sharing than patients did, possibly for HLA-related reasons. Lesional scalp, especially alopecia totalis/universalis, showed higher clonality than normal scalp.

RNA was isolated and reverse transcribed to cDNA, the sequencing template. Data came from immunoSEQ multiplex PCR; TCRdb stores just in-frame clones and leaves some out. The data contain approximately 13,000 clones, around 60% of them singletons. Obtained from alopecia areata patients were lesional scalp punch biopsies along with peripheral blood. This clonotype was obtained from a human donor with alopecia areata. The chain employs TRBV6-5 and TRBJ1-3; D may be TRBD1 (6 bases). The sequenced sample consisted of skin. CDR3: CASSYNGGFSGNTIYF. The DNA for the CDR3 is TGTGCCAGCAGTTACAACGGGGGCTTTAGTGGAAACACCATATATTTT.